Shown below are 30 T cell receptor beta chains from a single sample sequenced in a study of blood T cell repertoires in COVID-19. Produced via immunoSEQ multiplex PCR; TCRdb's table is partial and in-frame only. Among about 190,000 clones listed, 70% to 85% were seen once. Sequencing was done on a sample of PBMCs or T cells enriched from blood (not recorded which). These receptors were collected from a woman younger than 45 who had recovered from COVID-19.

J is TRBJ2-7 and V is TRBV5-1, with a weak D call TRBD2 (5 bases). In germline, CDR1 is SGHRS, CDR2 YFSETQ. Trimming removed 0 bases from V and 3 bases from J, with 10 bases in between. CDR3 length: 14 amino acids. As DNA, the CDR3 is TGCGCCAGCAGCTTGGACGGAGGTAACTACGAGCAGTACGTC. It specifies CASSLDGGNYEQYV.

This clone has just one count. The genes are TRBV28 and TRBJ2-3; 14 nucleotides agree with TRBD2. The germline gives CDR1 MDHEN, CDR2 SYDVKM. The CDR3 has 16 residues. Trimming removed 6 bases from V and 5 bases from J; junction bases left unmatched: 7. The CDR3: CASSRTSGGPGDTQYF. In nucleotides, the CDR3 is TGTGCCAGCAGCAGGACTAGCGGGGGGCCCGGAGATACGCAGTATTTT. Full variable domain (rest looked up from reference TRBV28 and TRBJ2-3): DVKVTQSSRYLVKRTGEKVFLECVQDMDHENMFWYRQDPGLGLRLIYFSYDVKMKEKGDIPEGYSVSREKKERFSLILESASTNQTSMYLCASSRTSGGPGDTQYFGPGTRLTVL.

This chain uses TRBV5-1 with TRBJ1-5, with D tentatively TRBD1 (5 bases). Per germline, CDR1 SGHRS and CDR2 YFSETQ. The CDR3 sequence is 16 residues long. Trimming left V 3 bases short and J 0 bases short, with 13 bases between. CDR3 sequence: CASSSGLVGSNQPQHF. CDR3 DNA sequence: TGCGCCAGCAGCTCGGGACTTGTCGGTAGCAATCAGCCCCAGCATTTT.

V gene TRBV28 combines with J gene TRBJ2-7, with a weak D call TRBD1 (6 bases). This CDR3 has 13 residues. Germline V gives CDR1 MDHEN, CDR2 SYDVKM. The V and J ends lost 8 bases and 2 bases respectively, with 13 bases between them. CDR3 sequence (DNA): TGTGCCAGCCACATACAGGGAGCCTACGAGCAGTACTTC. It specifies CASHIQGAYEQYF.

The chain combines TRBV28 with TRBJ1-3, with a possible D match to TRBD1 (6 bases). V was clipped by 4 bases and J by 0 bases, with 16 bases between them. The CDR3 contains 17 residues. The germline V gene encodes CDR1 MDHEN and CDR2 SYDVKM. The CDR3 nucleotides read TGTGCCAGCAGTTCCCCGACAGGCATCCTCTCTGGAAACACCATATATTTT. Translation: CASSSPTGILSGNTIYF.

The chain has TRBV4-1 and TRBJ2-2, with D possibly TRBD2 on 5 matching bases. Between the trimmed V and J ends, which lost 1 base and 0 bases, there was a span of 18 bases. CDR1 is MGHRA, CDR2 YSYEKL, per germline. The CDR3 consists of 19 residues. The CDR3 DNA follows: TGCGCCAGCAGCCAAGGCCCGGAATGGGCGGACTCGAACACCGGGGAGCTGTTTTTT. Amino acid sequence: CASSQGPEWADSNTGELFF.

This chain connects TRBV14 to TRBJ2-7, with 7 positions matching TRBD2. V was pared by 0 bases and J by 5 bases, with 4 bases of the junction left unmatched. Germline V gene sequence: CDR1 SGHDN, CDR2 FVKESK. This CDR3 contains 14 residues. The CDR3 region has the DNA TGTGCCAGCAGCCAAGACGGGGGGTTCCACGAGCAGTACGTC. The encoded protein is CASSQDGGFHEQYV.

V is TRBV5-6 and J is TRBJ2-1, with 12 bases aligning to TRBD2. This CDR3 has 16 amino acids. CDR1 is SGHDT, CDR2 YYEEEE, per germline. J gave up 10 bases and V 4 bases, and 12 bases lay outside the gene matches. The CDR3 protein is CASSLRLAGAAGEQFF. The CDR3 region has the DNA TGTGCCAGCAGCCTACGACTAGCGGGAGCGGCGGGGGAGCAGTTCTTC.

The chain links TRBV9 to TRBJ2-1, with D possibly matching TRBD2 (7 bases). CDR1 and CDR2 from the germline V gene are SGDLS and YYNGEE. The CDR3 totals 16 residues. Trimming took off 3 bases at V and 0 bases at J, with 13 bases between the two ends. CDR3 coding DNA: TGTGCCAGCAGCGGGGGGGGCCCCAGCTCCTACAATGAGCAGTTCTTC. Translation gives CASSGGGPSSYNEQFF.

The chain combines TRBV7-9 with TRBJ1-4; D possibly corresponds to TRBD1 (5 bases). This CDR3 region has 15 residues. V was shortened by 2 bases and J by 7 bases, with 14 bases between the two germline ends. The germline V gene has CDR1 SEHNR and CDR2 FQNEAQ (reference sequence). The CDR3 region has the DNA TGTGCCAGCAGCTTATTAGGGGCGGGAAGTGAAAAACTGTTTTTT. Its protein is CASSLLGAGSEKLFF.

This clone has only one observation. The chain employs TRBV9 and TRBJ2-3; TRBD2 agrees at 9 bases. In germline, CDR1 is SGDLS, CDR2 YYNGEE. The J segment lost 5 bases and the V segment lost 6 bases, leaving 10 bases of the junction unmatched. This CDR3 spans 15 amino acids. In DNA, the CDR3 is TGTGCCAGCACCCCCCTCGGACTAGCGATAGATACGCAGTATTTT. Amino acids: CASTPLGLAIDTQYF.

The chain joins TRBV28 to TRBJ1-5; D is unresolved. The CDR3 loop spans 13 amino acids. Per the germline V gene, CDR1 is MDHEN and CDR2 is SYDVKM. Trimming removed 8 bases at V and 4 bases at J, with 12 bases between. CDR3 amino acids: CASGTRSNQPQHF. CDR3 DNA sequence: TGTGCCAGCGGAACGAGGTCGAATCAGCCCCAGCATTTT.

The J gene is TRBJ1-2, the V gene TRBV2, with D unresolved. CDR3 size: 10 residues. The germline V gene has CDR1 SNHLY and CDR2 FYNNEI. V shed 7 bases and J shed 7 bases, with 7 bases lying between them. The CDR3 protein is CASMEGGYTF. In nucleotides, the CDR3 is TGTGCCAGCATGGAGGGTGGCTACACCTTC. The full variable domain, in which reference TRBV2 and TRBJ1-2 provide the parts outside the CDR3, is EPEVTQTPSHQVTQMGQEVILRCVPISNHLYFYWYRQILGQKVEFLVSFYNNEISEKSEIFDDQFSVERPDGSNFTLKIRSTKLEDSAMYFCASMEGGYTFGSGTRLTVV.

The chain employs TRBV14 and TRBJ2-1; unclear D gene. The CDR3 has 11 residues. Trimming shortened V by 4 bases and J by 9 bases, and 7 bases separated the two germline ends. CDR1 is SGHDN and CDR2 is FVKESK in the germline V gene. The CDR3 protein is CASSLYFEQFF. CDR3 nucleotides: TGTGCCAGCAGCCTTTATTTTGAGCAGTTCTTC.

This clone was counted between two and nine times. The rearrangement links TRBV3-1 (or the pseudogene TRBV3-2) to TRBJ1-6, with a tentative D call TRBD1 (6 bases). The ends were cut back, 1 base at V and 7 bases at J, with 11 bases in the middle. The CDR3 contains 15 residues. Germline CDR1 is LGHDT and CDR2 is YNNKEL (reference sequence). In DNA, the CDR3 is TGTGCCAGCAGCCAAGCGCAGGGGTTGAATTCACCCCTCCACTTT. It specifies CASSQAQGLNSPLHF.

CDR3 coding DNA: TGTGCCAGCAGCCCAACCGGGACAGGGGTTCAGCCCCAGCATTTT. Translated: CASSPTGTGVQPQHF. The chain joins TRBV28 to TRBJ1-5, with 10 bases aligning to TRBD1. V gave up 6 bases and J gave up 6 bases; unmatched junction bases: 8. The CDR3 has 15 amino acids. The germline gives CDR1 MDHEN, CDR2 SYDVKM.

The gene calls are TRBV18 and TRBJ1-1, with D maybe TRBD1 (5 bases). This CDR3 spans 13 amino acids. The V end was cut by 1 base, the J end by 5 bases, with 8 bases between. The germline CDR1 and CDR2 sequences are KGHSH and LQKENI. CDR3 region: CASSPRGGTEAFF. The CDR3 DNA reads as TGTGCCAGCTCACCACGGGGGGGGACTGAAGCTTTCTTT.

V usage is TRBV12-5 and J usage is TRBJ1-2; D is unresolved. The CDR3 has 14 amino acids. The V gene's germline CDR1 is LGHNT and CDR2 FRNRAP. V shed 4 bases and J shed 3 bases, with 12 bases lying between them. CDR3 in amino acids: CASGSATRHYGYTF. DNA for the CDR3: TGTGCTAGTGGTTCGGCGACACGGCACTATGGCTACACCTTC. Full variable domain (outside the CDR3, taken from reference TRBV12-5 and TRBJ1-2): DARVTQTPRHKVTEMGQEVTMRCQPILGHNTVFWYRQTMMQGLELLAYFRNRAPLDDSGMPKDRFSAEMPDATLATLKIQPSEPRDSAVYFCASGSATRHYGYTFGSGTRLTVV.

This rearrangement joins TRBV28 to TRBJ1-4; possible D gene TRBD1, 5 bases. V was cut by 5 bases and J by 14 bases, with 15 bases left in between. The CDR3 extends over 12 amino acids. Germline V gives CDR1 MDHEN, CDR2 SYDVKM. The CDR3 loop reads CASSPPTVRLFF. CDR3 in DNA: TGTGCCAGCAGTCCCCCGACAGTTAGGCTGTTTTTT.

The chain carries TRBV7-6 and TRBJ1-1; 7 nucleotides agree with TRBD1. CDR3 length equals 17 residues. V was clipped by 7 bases and J by 3 bases; unmatched bases: 17. CDR1 and CDR2 (germline): SGHVS, FNYEAQ. Written as DNA, the CDR3 is TGTGCCAGCATTTCAGCGCCGTCGGGACAGATAGACACTGAAGCTTTCTTT. The encoded protein is CASISAPSGQIDTEAFF.

The rearrangement joins TRBV9 to TRBJ2-1; 7 bases are shared with TRBD2. The CDR3 length is 15 residues. The V gene's germline CDR1 is SGDLS and CDR2 YYNGEE. V shed 3 bases and J 9 bases; nucleotides not matched to a gene: 12. The CDR3 DNA sequence: TGTGCCAGCAGCGGACCGGGAAAGCGGGGTAGTGAGCAGTTCTTC. This sequence encodes CASSGPGKRGSEQFF.

This chain joins TRBV20-1 and TRBJ2-5, with D possibly called TRBD1 or TRBD2 (6 bases each). This CDR3 comprises 17 residues. Trimming took off 5 bases at V and 2 bases at J, with 24 bases between the two ends. Germline assignment: CDR1 DFQATT and CDR2 SNEGSKA (reference sequence). CDR3 in amino acids: CSAGGTKVGGLQETQYF. For the CDR3, the DNA is TGCAGTGCTGGTGGGACAAAGGTCGGAGGGTTACAAGAGACCCAGTACTTC.

The chain is built from TRBV2 and TRBJ2-3, with TRBD1 matching 8 bases. Germline loops: CDR1 SNHLY, CDR2 FYNNEI. The CDR3 length is 14 residues. The trim removed 5 bases at V and 5 bases at J, leaving 6 bases unmatched. CDR3 protein: CASSPDRARDTQYF. DNA for the CDR3: TGTGCCAGCAGTCCGGACAGGGCTAGAGATACGCAGTATTTT.

This chain connects TRBV4-1 to TRBJ2-1; maybe TRBD2 (5 bases). This CDR3 contains 14 residues. Trimming shortened V by 3 bases and J by 5 bases, and 11 bases separated the two germline ends. CDR1 and CDR2 (germline): MGHRA, YSYEKL. The CDR3 DNA reads TGCGCCAGCAGCCAGGGAGTGGGTGACAATGAGCAGTTCTTC. It translates to CASSQGVGDNEQFF.

V is TRBV5-4 and J is TRBJ2-3; TRBD1 aligns across 7 bases. The CDR3 contains 14 residues. Looked up from germline, CDR1 is SGHNT and CDR2 is YYREEE (reference sequence). The trim removed 0 bases at V and 3 bases at J, leaving 1 base unmatched. CDR3 nucleotides: TGTGCCAGCAGCTTGGGGGGACAGACAGATACGCAGTATTTT. Amino acid sequence: CASSLGGQTDTQYF.

The chain has TRBV12-3 or TRBV12-4 and TRBJ2-7; D gene ambiguous. The CDR3 has 11 amino acids. Trimming removed 1 base at V and 6 bases at J, with 4 bases between. CDR3 nucleotides: TGTGCCAGCAGTTTAGGTCTCGAGCAGTACGTC. Translated, it gives CASSLGLEQYV.

This chain joins TRBV19 and TRBJ2-1; 10 nucleotides align to TRBD1. Germline CDR1 and CDR2: LNHDA and SQIVND (reference sequence). J was trimmed by 6 bases and V by 4 bases; bases with no gene match: 6. This CDR3 is built from 15 residues. The CDR3 bases are TGTGCCAGTAGTAAAAGAGGGACAGGGGTCAATGAGCAGTTCTTC. Protein sequence: CASSKRGTGVNEQFF.

This clone has just one count. The V call is TRBV3-1 (or the pseudogene TRBV3-2), the J call TRBJ2-1; 9 nucleotides align to TRBD2. Germline V gene sequence: CDR1 LGHDT, CDR2 YNNKEL (reference sequence). V gave up 4 bases and J gave up 3 bases; unmatched junction bases: 1. CDR3 length: 14 amino acids. CDR3 nucleotides: TGTGCCAGCAGCCGTAGCGGGGGCTACAATGAGCAGTTCTTC. This encodes CASSRSGGYNEQFF.

This clone appeared once. V gene TRBV30 combines with J gene TRBJ1-5; 11 bases agree with TRBD1. The junction had 9 bases not matched to a gene; V was cut back by 2 bases and J by 0 bases. CDR3 length equals 18 residues. The germline CDR1 and CDR2 sequences are GTSNPN and SVGIG (reference sequence). CDR3 bases: TGTGCCTGGAGTCGAGGGACAGGGGGGAGTTATAGCAATCAGCCCCAGCATTTT. Translated, it gives CAWSRGTGGSYSNQPQHF.

The V and J genes are TRBV24-1 and TRBJ2-2, with 9 bases matching TRBD1. After removal of 7 bases from V and 6 bases from J, the junction contained 5 bases not matched to a gene. The CDR3 runs to 14 residues. Germline V gene sequence: CDR1 KGHDR, CDR2 SFDVKD. The CDR3 coding sequence is TGTGCCACCAGCAGGACAGGGGTTCCCGGGGAGCTGTTTTTT. Translation: CATSRTGVPGELFF.